Sequencing of this T cell receptor beta chain was carried out in a study of lymphopenia after photon versus proton radiotherapy. Per germline, CDR1 LNHDA and CDR2 SQIVND (reference sequence). Trimming removed 4 bases from V and 4 bases from J, with 14 bases in between. The CDR3 contains 14 residues. TCRdb keeps only in-frame clones here, not all; method: immunoSEQ multiplex PCR. Of 25,000 to 30,000 clones in the sample, around 87% were seen once. The genes are TRBV19 and TRBJ2-7, with D tentatively TRBD1 (5 bases). The source material was peripheral blood, sampled from a patient treated with proton-based radiotherapy. The sequence was collected from a woman aged 55 to 70 with cholangiocarcinoma. Some clones in this sample may be carry-over from other donors' samples. Here the CDR3 reads CASSNRQGLYEQYF. The CDR3 nucleotides read TGTGCCAGTAGTAATCGGCAGGGCCTGTACGAGCAGTACTTC.